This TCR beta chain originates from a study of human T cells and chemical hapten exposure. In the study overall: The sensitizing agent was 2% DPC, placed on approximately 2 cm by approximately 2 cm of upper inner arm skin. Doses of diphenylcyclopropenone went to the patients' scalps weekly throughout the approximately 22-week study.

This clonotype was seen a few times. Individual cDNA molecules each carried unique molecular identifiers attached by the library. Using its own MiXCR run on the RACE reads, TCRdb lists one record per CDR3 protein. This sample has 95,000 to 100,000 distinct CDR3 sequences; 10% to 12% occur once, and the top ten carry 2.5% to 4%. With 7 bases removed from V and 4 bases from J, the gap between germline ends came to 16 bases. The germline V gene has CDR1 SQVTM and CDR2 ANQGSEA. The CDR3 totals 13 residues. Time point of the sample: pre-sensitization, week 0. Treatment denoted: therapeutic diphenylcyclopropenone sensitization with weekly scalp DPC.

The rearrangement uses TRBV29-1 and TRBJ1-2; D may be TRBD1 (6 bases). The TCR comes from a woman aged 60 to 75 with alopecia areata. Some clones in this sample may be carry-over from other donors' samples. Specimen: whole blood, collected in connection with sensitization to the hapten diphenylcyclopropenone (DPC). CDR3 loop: CSAYFGGGYGYTF. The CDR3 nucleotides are TGCAGCGCATACTTTGGGGGCGGCTATGGCTACACCTTC. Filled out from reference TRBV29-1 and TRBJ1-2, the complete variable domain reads SAVISQKPSRDICQRGTSLTIQCQVDSQVTMMFWYRQQPGQSLTLIATANQGSEATYESGFVIDKFPISRPNLTFSTLTVSNMSPEDSSIYLCSAYFGGGYGYTFGSGTRLTVV.